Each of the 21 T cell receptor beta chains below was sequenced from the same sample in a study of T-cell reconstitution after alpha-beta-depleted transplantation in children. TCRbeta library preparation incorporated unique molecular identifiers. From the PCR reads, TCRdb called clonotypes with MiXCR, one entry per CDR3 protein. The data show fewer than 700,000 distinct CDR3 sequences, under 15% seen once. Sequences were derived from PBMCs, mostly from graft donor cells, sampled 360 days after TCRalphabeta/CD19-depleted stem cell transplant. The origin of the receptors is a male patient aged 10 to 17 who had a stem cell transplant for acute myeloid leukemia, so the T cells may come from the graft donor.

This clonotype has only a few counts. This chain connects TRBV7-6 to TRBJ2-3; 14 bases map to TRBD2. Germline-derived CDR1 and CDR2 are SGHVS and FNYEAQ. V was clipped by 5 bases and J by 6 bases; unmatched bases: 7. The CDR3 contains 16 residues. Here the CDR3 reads CASSIGTSGRKDTQYF. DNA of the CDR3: TGTGCCAGCAGCATTGGGACTAGCGGGAGAAAGGATACGCAGTATTTT.

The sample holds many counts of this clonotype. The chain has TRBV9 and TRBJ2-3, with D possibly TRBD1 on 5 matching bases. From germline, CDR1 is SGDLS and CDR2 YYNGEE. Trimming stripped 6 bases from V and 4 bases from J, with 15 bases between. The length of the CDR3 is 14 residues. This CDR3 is CASTVDRFPDTQYF. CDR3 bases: TGTGCCAGCACGGTAGACAGATTCCCAGATACGCAGTATTTT.

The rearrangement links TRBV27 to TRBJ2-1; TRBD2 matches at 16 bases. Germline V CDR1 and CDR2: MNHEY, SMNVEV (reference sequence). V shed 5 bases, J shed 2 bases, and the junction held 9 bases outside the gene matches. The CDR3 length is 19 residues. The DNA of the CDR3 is TGTGCCAGCAGTATGGGACTAGCGGGAGGGCCAATCCCCTACAATGAGCAGTTCTTC. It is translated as CASSMGLAGGPIPYNEQFF.

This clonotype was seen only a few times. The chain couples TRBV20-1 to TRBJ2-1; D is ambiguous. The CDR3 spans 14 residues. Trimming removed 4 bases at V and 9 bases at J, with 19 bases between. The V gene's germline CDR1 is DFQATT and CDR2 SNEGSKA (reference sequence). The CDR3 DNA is TGCAGTGCTATCCGTCCTTTGTTGGCACTTGAGCAGTTCTTC. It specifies CSAIRPLLALEQFF.

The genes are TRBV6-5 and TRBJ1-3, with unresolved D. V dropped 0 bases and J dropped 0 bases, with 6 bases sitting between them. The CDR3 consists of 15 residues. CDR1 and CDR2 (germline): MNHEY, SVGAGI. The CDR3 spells CASSYSRSSGNTIYF. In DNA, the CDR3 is TGTGCCAGCAGTTACTCCAGGAGCTCTGGAAACACCATATATTTT.

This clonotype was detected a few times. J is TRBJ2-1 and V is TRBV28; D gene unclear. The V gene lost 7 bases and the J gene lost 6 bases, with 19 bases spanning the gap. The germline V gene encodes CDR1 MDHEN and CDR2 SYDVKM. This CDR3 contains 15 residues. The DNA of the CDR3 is TGTGCCAGCAACCATCAATTCGGACCTAGCAATGAGCAGTTCTTC. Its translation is CASNHQFGPSNEQFF.

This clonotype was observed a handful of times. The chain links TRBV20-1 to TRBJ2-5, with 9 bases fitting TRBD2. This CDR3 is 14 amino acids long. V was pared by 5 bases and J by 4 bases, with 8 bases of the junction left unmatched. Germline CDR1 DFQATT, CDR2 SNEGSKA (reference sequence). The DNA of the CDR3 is TGCAGTGCTCATTTAGCGGGAGAAGGAGAGACCCAGTACTTC. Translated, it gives CSAHLAGEGETQYF.

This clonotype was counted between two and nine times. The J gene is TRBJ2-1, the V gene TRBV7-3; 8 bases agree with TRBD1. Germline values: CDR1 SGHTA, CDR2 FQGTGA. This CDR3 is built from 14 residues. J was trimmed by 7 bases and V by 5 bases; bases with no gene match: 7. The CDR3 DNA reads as TGTGCCAGCAGCCCCCCAGGGGGCGGAAATGAGCAGTTCTTC. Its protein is CASSPPGGGNEQFF.

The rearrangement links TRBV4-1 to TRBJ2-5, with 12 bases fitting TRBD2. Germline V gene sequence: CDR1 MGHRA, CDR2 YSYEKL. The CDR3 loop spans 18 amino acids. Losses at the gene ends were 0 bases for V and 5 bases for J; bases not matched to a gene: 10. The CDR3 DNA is TGCGCCAGCAGCCAAGATCCGGCTAGCGGGAGGGCCCGGGAGACCCAGTACTTC. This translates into CASSQDPASGRARETQYF.

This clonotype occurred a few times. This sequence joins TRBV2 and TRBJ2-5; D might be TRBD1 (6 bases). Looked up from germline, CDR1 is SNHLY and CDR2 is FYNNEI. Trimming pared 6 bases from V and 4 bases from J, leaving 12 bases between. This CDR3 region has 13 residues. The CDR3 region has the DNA TGTGCCAGCAGGCGGGCAGGGGTAGAGACCCAGTACTTC. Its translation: CASRRAGVETQYF.

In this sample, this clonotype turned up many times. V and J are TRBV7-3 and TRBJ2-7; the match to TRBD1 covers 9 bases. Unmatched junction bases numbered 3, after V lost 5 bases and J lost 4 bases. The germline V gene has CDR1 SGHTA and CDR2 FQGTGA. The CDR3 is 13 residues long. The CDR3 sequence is CASSHGQGYEQYF. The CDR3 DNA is TGTGCCAGCAGCCATGGACAGGGGTACGAGCAGTACTTC.

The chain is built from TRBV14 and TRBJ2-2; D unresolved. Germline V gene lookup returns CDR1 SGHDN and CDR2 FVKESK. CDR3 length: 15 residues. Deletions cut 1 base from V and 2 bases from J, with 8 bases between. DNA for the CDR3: TGTGCCAGCAGCCAAGTTATCTCAAACACCGGGGAGCTGTTTTTT. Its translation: CASSQVISNTGELFF.

The CDR3 sequence: CASSLTLTGDLEQFF. Here the CDR3 DNA reads TGTGCCAGCAGTTTAACCCTAACGGGAGACCTTGAGCAGTTCTTC. The genes are TRBV12-3 or TRBV12-4 and TRBJ2-1; D perhaps matches TRBD2 (6 bases). The ends were cut back, 2 bases at V and 9 bases at J, with 17 bases in the middle. CDR3 length: 15 amino acids.

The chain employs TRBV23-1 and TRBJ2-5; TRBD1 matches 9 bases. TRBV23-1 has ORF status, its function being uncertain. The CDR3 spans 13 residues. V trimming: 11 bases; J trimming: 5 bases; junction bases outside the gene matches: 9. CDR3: CALKGQGRETQYF. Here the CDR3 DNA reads TGCGCCTTAAAGGGACAGGGCAGGGAGACCCAGTACTTC.

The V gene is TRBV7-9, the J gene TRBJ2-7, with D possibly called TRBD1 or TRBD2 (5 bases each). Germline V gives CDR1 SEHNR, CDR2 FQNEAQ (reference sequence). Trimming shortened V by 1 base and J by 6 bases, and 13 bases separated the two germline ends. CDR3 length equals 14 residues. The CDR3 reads CASSLGQPRGEQYF. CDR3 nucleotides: TGTGCCAGCAGCTTAGGACAGCCGAGGGGCGAGCAGTACTTC. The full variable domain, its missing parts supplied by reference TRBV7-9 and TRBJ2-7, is DTGVSQNPRHKITKRGQNVTFRCDPISEHNRLYWYRQTLGQGPEFLTYFQNEAQLEKSRLLSDRFSAERPKGSFSTLEIQRTEQGDSAMYLCASSLGQPRGEQYFGPGTRLTVT.

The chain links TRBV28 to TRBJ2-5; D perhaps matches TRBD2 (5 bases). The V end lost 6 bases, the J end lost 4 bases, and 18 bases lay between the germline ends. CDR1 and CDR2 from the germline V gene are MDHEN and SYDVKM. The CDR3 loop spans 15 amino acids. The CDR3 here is CASSNRDRGGETQYF. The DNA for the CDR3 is TGTGCCAGCAGCAACCGGGATCGAGGAGGAGAGACCCAGTACTTC.

The CDR3 DNA sequence: TGTGCCAGCAGCTTGGGGTGGGACTACCTAACAGATACGCAGTATTTT. Protein: CASSLGWDYLTDTQYF. This chain links TRBV5-4 with TRBJ2-3; 7 bases fit TRBD2. V was pared by 0 bases and J by 3 bases, with 7 bases of the junction left unmatched. The CDR3 length is 16 residues. Germline values: CDR1 SGHNT, CDR2 YYREEE (reference sequence).

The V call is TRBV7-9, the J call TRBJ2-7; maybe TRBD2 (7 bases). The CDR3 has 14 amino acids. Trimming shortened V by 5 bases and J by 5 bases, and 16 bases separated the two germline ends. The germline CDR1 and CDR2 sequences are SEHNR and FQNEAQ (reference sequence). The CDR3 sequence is CASSPRGGENEQYF. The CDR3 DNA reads TGTGCCAGCAGCCCCAGAGGGGGGGAAAACGAGCAGTACTTC.

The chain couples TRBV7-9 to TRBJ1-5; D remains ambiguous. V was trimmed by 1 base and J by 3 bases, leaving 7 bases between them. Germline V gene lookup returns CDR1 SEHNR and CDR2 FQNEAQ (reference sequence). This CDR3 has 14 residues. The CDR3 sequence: CASSLGPFNQPQHF. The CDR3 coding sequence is TGTGCCAGCAGCTTAGGGCCCTTCAATCAGCCCCAGCATTTT.

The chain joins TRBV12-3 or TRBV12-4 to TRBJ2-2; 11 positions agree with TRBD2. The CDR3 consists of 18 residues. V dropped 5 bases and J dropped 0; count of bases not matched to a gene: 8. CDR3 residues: CASSTSGRAPANTGELFF. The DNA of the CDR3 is TGTGCCAGCAGTACTAGCGGGAGAGCCCCTGCGAACACCGGGGAGCTGTTTTTT.

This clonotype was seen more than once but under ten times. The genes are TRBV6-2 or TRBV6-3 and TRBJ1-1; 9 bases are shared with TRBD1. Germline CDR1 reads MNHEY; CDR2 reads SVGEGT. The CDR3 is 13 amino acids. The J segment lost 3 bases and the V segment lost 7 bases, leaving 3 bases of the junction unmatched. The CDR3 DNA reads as TGTGCCAGCAACAGGGGGCTATACACTGAAGCTTTCTTT. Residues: CASNRGLYTEAFF.